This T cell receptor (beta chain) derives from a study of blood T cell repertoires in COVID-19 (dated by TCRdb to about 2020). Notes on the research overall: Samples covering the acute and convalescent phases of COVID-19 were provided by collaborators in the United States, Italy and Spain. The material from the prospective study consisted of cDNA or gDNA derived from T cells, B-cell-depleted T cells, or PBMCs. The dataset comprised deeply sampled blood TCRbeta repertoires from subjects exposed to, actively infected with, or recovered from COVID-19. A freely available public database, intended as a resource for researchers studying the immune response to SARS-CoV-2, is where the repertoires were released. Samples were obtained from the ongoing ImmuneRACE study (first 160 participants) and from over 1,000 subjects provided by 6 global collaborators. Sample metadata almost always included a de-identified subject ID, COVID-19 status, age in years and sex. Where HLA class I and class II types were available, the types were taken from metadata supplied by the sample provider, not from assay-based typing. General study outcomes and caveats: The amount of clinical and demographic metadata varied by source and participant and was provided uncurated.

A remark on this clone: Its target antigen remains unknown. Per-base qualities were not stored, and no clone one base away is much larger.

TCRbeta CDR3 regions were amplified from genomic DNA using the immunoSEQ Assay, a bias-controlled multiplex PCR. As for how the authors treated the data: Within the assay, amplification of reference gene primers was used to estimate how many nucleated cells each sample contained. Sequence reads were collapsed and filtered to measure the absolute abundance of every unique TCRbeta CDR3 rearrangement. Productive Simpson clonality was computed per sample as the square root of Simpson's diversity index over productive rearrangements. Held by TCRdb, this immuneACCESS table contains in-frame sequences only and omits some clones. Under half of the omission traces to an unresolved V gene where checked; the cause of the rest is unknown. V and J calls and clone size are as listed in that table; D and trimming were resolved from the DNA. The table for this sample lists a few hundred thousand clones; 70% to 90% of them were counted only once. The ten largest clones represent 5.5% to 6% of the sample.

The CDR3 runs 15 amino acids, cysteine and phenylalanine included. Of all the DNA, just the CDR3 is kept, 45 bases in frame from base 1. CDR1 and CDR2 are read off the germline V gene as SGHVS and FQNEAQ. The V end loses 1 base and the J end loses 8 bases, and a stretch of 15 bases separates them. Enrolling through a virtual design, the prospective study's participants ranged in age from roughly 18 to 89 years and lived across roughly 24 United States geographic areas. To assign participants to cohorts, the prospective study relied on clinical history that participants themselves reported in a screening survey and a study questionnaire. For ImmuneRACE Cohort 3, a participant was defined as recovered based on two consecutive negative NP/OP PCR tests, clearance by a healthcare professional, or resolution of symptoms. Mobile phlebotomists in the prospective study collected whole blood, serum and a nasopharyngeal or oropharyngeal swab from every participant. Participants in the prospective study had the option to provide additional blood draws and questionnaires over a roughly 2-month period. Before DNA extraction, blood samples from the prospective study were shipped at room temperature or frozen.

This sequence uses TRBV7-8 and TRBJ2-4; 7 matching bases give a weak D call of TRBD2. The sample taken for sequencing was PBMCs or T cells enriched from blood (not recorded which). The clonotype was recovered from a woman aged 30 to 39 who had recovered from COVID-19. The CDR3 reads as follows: CASSLEGGNLDIQYF. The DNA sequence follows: TGTGCCAGCAGCTTAGAGGGGGGGAATTTGGACATTCAGTACTTC.